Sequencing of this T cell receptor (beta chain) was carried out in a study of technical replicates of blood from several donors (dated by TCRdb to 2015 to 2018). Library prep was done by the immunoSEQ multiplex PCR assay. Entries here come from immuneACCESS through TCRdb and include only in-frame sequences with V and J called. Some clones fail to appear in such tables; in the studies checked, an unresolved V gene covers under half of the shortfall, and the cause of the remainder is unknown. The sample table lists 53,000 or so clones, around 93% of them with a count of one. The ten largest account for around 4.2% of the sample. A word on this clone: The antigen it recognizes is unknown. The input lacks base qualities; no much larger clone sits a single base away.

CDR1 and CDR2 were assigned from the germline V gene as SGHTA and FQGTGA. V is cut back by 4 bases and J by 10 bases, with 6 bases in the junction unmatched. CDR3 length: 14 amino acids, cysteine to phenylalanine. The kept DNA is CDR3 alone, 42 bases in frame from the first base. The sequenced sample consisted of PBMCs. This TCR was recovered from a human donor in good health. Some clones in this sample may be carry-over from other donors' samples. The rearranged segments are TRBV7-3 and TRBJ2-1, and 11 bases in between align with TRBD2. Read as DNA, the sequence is TGTGCCAGCAGCTCCGGACTAGCGGGTTACGAGCAGTTCTTC. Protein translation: CASSSGLAGYEQFF.